A selection of T cell receptor beta chains follows, all from one sample in a study of OX40 agonist ivuxolimab in advanced cancers. Only in-frame clones appear in the TCRdb table, and some are missing; sequencing was by immunoSEQ multiplex PCR. The repertoire includes tens of thousands of clones, around 91% of them detected once, and 1.5% to 2% sits in the top ten. Sequences were derived from CD4+ or CD8+ T cells sorted from blood, sampled in a trial of the OX40 agonist ivuxolimab. Every receptor here comes from an adult with an advanced solid tumor such as melanoma, head and neck, liver or kidney cancer. Both conserved end residues are part of each CDR3. D genes are given only for firm matches. Rows give clone size only sometimes, using once, few, many, or a class for an expanded clone.

abundance	d_gene	v_gene	j_gene	CDR3nt	CDR3aa
once	NA	TRBV27	TRBJ2-1	TGTGCCAGCAGTTTATTCGGAGTCCATGAGCAGTTCTTC	CASSLFGVHEQFF
NA	TRBD1	TRBV6-6	TRBJ1-1	TGTGCCAGCAGTTCACAGGGGGCGTTGAGCGCTTTCTTT	CASSSQGALSAFF
NA	TRBD1	TRBV18	TRBJ1-1	TGTGCCAGCTCACCAGGCGGCAGGGGGACTGAAGCTTTCTTT	CASSPGGRGTEAFF
NA	TRBD2	TRBV6-5	TRBJ2-7	TGTGCCAGCGCAGAACCCGGACTAGTGAACGAGCAGTACTTC	CASAEPGLVNEQYF
NA	NA	TRBV5-1	TRBJ2-2	TGCGCCAGCAATGGAGAAGGGAGGACCGGGGAGCTGTTTTTT	CASNGEGRTGELFF
NA	TRBD1	TRBV7-9	TRBJ2-1	TGTGCCAGCAGCAACAGGGGAAGCTCCTACAATGAGCAGTTCTTC	CASSNRGSSYNEQFF
NA	TRBD2	TRBV11-2	TRBJ2-3	TGTGCCAGCAGCTTCTTACTAGCGGGTTGGGATACGCAGTATTTT	CASSFLLAGWDTQYF
NA	TRBD1	TRBV7-6	TRBJ2-5	TGTGCCAGCAGCTTAGGGTTATATGGGTCAGGGGGCCAAGAGACCCAGTACTTC	CASSLGLYGSGGQETQYF
NA	NA	TRBV19	TRBJ1-6	TGTGCCAGTAGAGGACGGAGGGACTATAATTCACCCCTCCACTTT	CASRGRRDYNSPLHF
NA	NA	TRBV4-2	TRBJ2-2	TGTGCCAGCAGCCAACGGGACGCCGGGGAGCTGTTTTTT	CASSQRDAGELFF
NA	NA	TRBV11-2	TRBJ1-3	TGTGCCAGCAGCTTAACAGGTTACTCTGGAAACACCATATATTTT	CASSLTGYSGNTIYF
NA	TRBD2	TRBV5-4	TRBJ2-5	TGTGCCAGCAGCTTGGGGGGACTAGCGGGAGGTCGGAAGGAGACCCAGTACTTC	CASSLGGLAGGRKETQYF
NA	TRBD2	TRBV11-2	TRBJ2-7	TGTGCCAGCAGCTTCACTAGCGGGAGGGCCCCCACCTACGAGCAGTACTTC	CASSFTSGRAPTYEQYF
NA	NA	TRBV6-1	TRBJ1-2	TGTGCCAGCAGCCTATCGCGGACTGTCTCCTATGGCTACACCTTC	CASSLSRTVSYGYTF
NA	TRBD1	TRBV5-4	TRBJ2-3	TGTGCCAGCAGCCAGGACAGGGGCCCCCTAAGCACAGATACGCAGTATTTT	CASSQDRGPLSTDTQYF
NA	NA	TRBV6-1	TRBJ1-2	TGTGCCAGCAGTGTCGACAGGAACTATGGCTACACCTTC	CASSVDRNYGYTF
NA	NA	TRBV7-3	TRBJ2-3	TGTGCCAGCAGCCGGGACCTATCAGATACGCAGTATTTT	CASSRDLSDTQYF
NA	NA	TRBV28	TRBJ1-1	TGTGCCAGCAGTTGGGGGCGAGGGGCTGAAGCTTTCTTT	CASSWGRGAEAFF
few	NA	TRBV7-2	TRBJ2-7	TGTGCCAGCAGCTTAGGAGGAACGGGCGGGTACGAGCAGTACTTC	CASSLGGTGGYEQYF
NA	NA	TRBV5-1	TRBJ2-1	TGCGCCAGCGAGAGGAACTATGAGCAGTTCTTC	CASERNYEQFF
NA	TRBD1	TRBV7-2	TRBJ2-7	TGTGCCAGCAGCACAGGGTCAACGGGACAGAGGATGTACGAGCAGTACTTC	CASSTGSTGQRMYEQYF
NA	NA	TRBV5-1	TRBJ1-6	TGCGCCAGCAGCGAGAGCTCCTATAATTCACCCCTCCACTTT	CASSESSYNSPLHF
NA	NA	TRBV29-1	TRBJ2-6	TGCAGCGTTGCATTCGGAGCGACTGGGGCCAACGTCCTGACTTTC	CSVAFGATGANVLTF
NA	NA	TRBV6-1	TRBJ2-7	TGTGCCAGCAGACCCCCCCGGGACACGTACGAGCAGTACTTC	CASRPPRDTYEQYF
NA	NA	TRBV4-1	TRBJ1-5	TGCGCCAGCAGCCAAGAAGGGAGCCTGTATAGCAATCAGCCCCAGCATTTT	CASSQEGSLYSNQPQHF
NA	NA	TRBV28	TRBJ1-5	TGTGCCAGCAGTTTCTCTCACAATCAGCCCCAGCATTTT	CASSFSHNQPQHF
once	NA	TRBV6-5	TRBJ2-5	TGTGCCAGCAGCCATCCCCTGATCCAAGAGACCCAGTACTTC	CASSHPLIQETQYF
NA	TRBD1	TRBV28	TRBJ1-2	TGTGCCAGCAGTTTGCGGACAGGGGGCGGATTCGGCTACACCTTC	CASSLRTGGGFGYTF
NA	NA	TRBV18	TRBJ2-3	TGTGCCAGCTCACTCTTCCCGGGGGACGGCGATACGCAGTATTTT	CASSLFPGDGDTQYF
NA	NA	TRBV7-7	TRBJ2-5	TGTGCTAGCAGCTTAGCGCCCACAGGGGAGACCCAGTACTTC	CASSLAPTGETQYF
once	TRBD2	TRBV7-2	TRBJ2-3	TGTGCCAGCAGCTTAGTCCCTAGCGGAGATACGCAGTATTTT	CASSLVPSGDTQYF
NA	TRBD2	TRBV19	TRBJ2-7	TGTGCCAGTAGTAGACTAGCGGAACGATACGAGCAGTACTTC	CASSRLAERYEQYF
NA	NA	TRBV5-1	TRBJ2-7	TGCGCCAGCAGCTTACTCCGTCACGAGCAGTACTTC	CASSLLRHEQYF
NA	TRBD1	TRBV19	TRBJ2-7	TGTGCCAGTAGTATCGGACAGGGGGGCGAGCAGTACTTC	CASSIGQGGEQYF
NA	NA	TRBV30	TRBJ2-5	TGTGCCTGGAGTGTCTCGTTGGAGACCCAGTACTTC	CAWSVSLETQYF
NA	TRBD1	TRBV5-1	TRBJ1-3	TGCGCCAGCAGCTCCGGGACAGGGACTGGAAACACCATATATTTT	CASSSGTGTGNTIYF
NA	NA	TRBV21-1	TRBJ1-5	TGTGCCAGCAGCAAACTACAGGGCCAACAGCCCCAGCATTTT	CASSKLQGQQPQHF
NA	NA	TRBV28	TRBJ1-2	TGTGCCAGCAGTTTATGGGGGGAGATTAATGGCTACACCTTC	CASSLWGEINGYTF
NA	NA	TRBV18	TRBJ2-4	TGTGCCAGCTCACCCGGGAAACATCAGTACTTC	CASSPGKHQYF
NA	TRBD1	TRBV9	TRBJ2-2	TGTGCCACCCAGGGGGCGCAAACCACCGGGGAGCTGTTTTTT	CATQGAQTTGELFF
NA	TRBD1	TRBV19	TRBJ1-1	TGTGCCAGTAGTCTCGGACAGGGGGTGAACACTGAAGCTTTCTTT	CASSLGQGVNTEAFF
once	NA	TRBV7-9	TRBJ1-1	TGTGCCAGCAGCCACTACCGGGACCCCCTGGGCACTGAAGCTTTCTTT	CASSHYRDPLGTEAFF
NA	TRBD1	TRBV30	TRBJ2-2	TGTGCCTGGAGTGTAGGCGCAGGGGGTACCGGGGAGCTGTTTTTT	CAWSVGAGGTGELFF
NA	NA	TRBV6-6	TRBJ2-6	TGTGCCAGCCCGCCTCCTGGGGCCAACGTCCTGACTTTC	CASPPPGANVLTF
few	TRBD1	TRBV7-9	TRBJ1-2	TGTGCCAGCAGCTCGAGGGGGCTCCCCTATGGCTACACCTTC	CASSSRGLPYGYTF
NA	TRBD1	TRBV2	TRBJ2-1	TGTGCCAGCAGTGCCCCAACCCAGGGACAGGGATTGATTGATGAGCAGTTCTTC	CASSAPTQGQGLIDEQFF
NA	NA	TRBV6-5	TRBJ2-4	TGTGCCAGCAGTCGGGACCTCAAAGGGGGCATTCAGTACTTC	CASSRDLKGGIQYF
once	NA	TRBV28	TRBJ1-2	TGTGCCAGCACAGGGGACGGATATGGCTACACCTTC	CASTGDGYGYTF
NA	NA	TRBV18	TRBJ1-5	TGTGCCAGCTCACCAAGGACAGACAATCAGCCCCAGCATTTT	CASSPRTDNQPQHF
NA	NA	TRBV5-4	TRBJ2-7	TGTGCCAGCAGCTTGAGGGGGGCCCTCTACGAGCAGTACTTC	CASSLRGALYEQYF
once	TRBD1	TRBV28	TRBJ1-1	TGTGCCAGCAGTTCCCCGGGACAGGGGACCACTGAAGCTTTCTTT	CASSSPGQGTTEAFF
NA	TRBD2	TRBV18	TRBJ2-3	TGTGCCAGCTCACTATGGACTAGCGGGAAACGCACAGATACGCAGTATTTT	CASSLWTSGKRTDTQYF
NA	TRBD2	TRBV10-1	TRBJ2-5	TGCGCCAGCAGTGGCTTAGCGGGAGCGACAGGAGAGACCCAGTACTTC	CASSGLAGATGETQYF
NA	NA	TRBV27	TRBJ1-4	TGTGCCAGCACTCTCCTGACTGGGGAACTGTTTTTT	CASTLLTGELFF
NA	NA	TRBV6-6	TRBJ2-1	TGTGCCAGCAGGCCCTCGCGGTTCTCCTACAATGAGCAGTTCTTC	CASRPSRFSYNEQFF